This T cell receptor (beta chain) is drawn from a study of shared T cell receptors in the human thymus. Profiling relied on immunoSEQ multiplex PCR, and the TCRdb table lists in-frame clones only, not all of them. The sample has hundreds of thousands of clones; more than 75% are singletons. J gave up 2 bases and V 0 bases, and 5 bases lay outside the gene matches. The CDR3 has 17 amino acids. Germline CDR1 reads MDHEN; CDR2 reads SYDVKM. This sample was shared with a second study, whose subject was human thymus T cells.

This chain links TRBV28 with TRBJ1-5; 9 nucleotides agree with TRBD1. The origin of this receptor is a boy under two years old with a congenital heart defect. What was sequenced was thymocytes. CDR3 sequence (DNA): TGTGCCAGCAGTTTATGCGGGCGGACAGGGGGCAATCAGCCCCAGCATTTT. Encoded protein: CASSLCGRTGGNQPQHF. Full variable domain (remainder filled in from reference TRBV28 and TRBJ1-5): DVKVTQSSRYLVKRTGEKVFLECVQDMDHENMFWYRQDPGLGLRLIYFSYDVKMKEKGDIPEGYSVSREKKERFSLILESASTNQTSMYLCASSLCGRTGGNQPQHFGDGTRLSIL.